The entry below describes one TCR beta chain. The antigen remains unidentified. V gave up 8 bases and J gave up 4 bases; unmatched junction bases: 4. CDR1 is DFQATT, CDR2 SNEGSKA, per germline (reference sequence). CDR3 length equals 11 residues. This sample was taken from a study of T cell responses to AZD1222 COVID-19 vaccine. Overall study results and limits: Donors in the cohort were predominantly white British and more often female, and clonal diversity was possibly underestimated.

Repertoires were generated with immunoSEQ multiplex PCR, while TCRdb's copy carries only in-frame clones and drops some. The sample lists 160,000 or so clones, roughly 91% occurring once. The input for sequencing was peripheral blood, taken on day 0 of AZD1222 vaccination. The chain carries TRBV20-1 and TRBJ1-1, with 7 bases lining up with TRBD1. This TCR was sampled from an adult in good health. The CDR3 DNA reads as TGCAGTCCCAGACAGGGCACTGAAGCTTTCTTT. This codes for CSPRQGTEAFF.